Each of the 19 T cell receptor beta chains below was sequenced from the same sample in a study of technical replicates of blood from a handful of donors. Generated by immunoSEQ multiplex PCR, the TCRdb table keeps only in-frame clones and is missing some. The sample lists under 75,000 clones, over 90% occurring once. Sequencing used PBMCs. All receptors come from a human donor in good health. Some clones in this sample may be carry-over from other donors' samples.

In this sample, this clone turned up many times. CDR3 sequence reads: CASSRPRDTYNEQFF. The CDR3 coding sequence is TGTGCCAGCAGCCGCCCCAGGGACACCTACAATGAGCAGTTCTTC. The chain is built from TRBV7-9 and TRBJ2-1, with D possibly matching TRBD1 (6 bases). This CDR3 has 15 residues. Germline V gene lookup returns CDR1 SEHNR and CDR2 FQNEAQ (reference sequence). Deletions cut 5 bases from V and 2 bases from J, with 13 bases between.

This clone was counted a single time. The chain uses TRBV7-2 and TRBJ2-5; no firm D call. Germline CDR1 and CDR2: SGHTA and FQGNSA. The CDR3 runs 13 residues. V lost 8 bases and J lost 5, with 15 bases in between. Written as DNA, the CDR3 is TGTGCCAGCCCCGTCCGAGCTGCGGAGACCCAGTACTTC. Encoded protein: CASPVRAAETQYF.

V usage is TRBV5-4 and J usage is TRBJ2-3; 13 bases are shared with TRBD2. The germline CDR1 and CDR2 sequences are SGHNT and YYREEE (reference sequence). Trimming removed 1 base from V and 0 bases from J; junction bases left unmatched: 5. CDR3 length: 18 residues. CDR3 nucleotide sequence: TGTGCCAGCAGCTTGCGGGGGACTAGCGGGGCTAGCACAGATACGCAGTATTTT. This codes for CASSLRGTSGASTDTQYF.

The rearrangement links TRBV12-2 to TRBJ2-5; the D call TRBD2 from the table was never checked on the DNA. TRBV12-2 is assigned pseudogene status. The CDR3 has 18 residues. The CDR3 nucleotides are TGTGCAAGTCGCTTAGAGCCGCTAGCGCGCTGCCCCCAAGAGACCCAGTACTTC. It codes for CASRLEPLARCPQETQYF.

This clone was seen once. This chain joins TRBV5-6 and TRBJ1-1; D call uncertain. Trimming pared 0 bases from V and 0 bases from J, leaving 12 bases between. This CDR3 has 16 residues. Germline V gene data show CDR1 as SGHDT and CDR2 as YYEEEE. CDR3 nucleotides: TGTGCCAGCAGCTTGGGGGCCCTGATATTGAACACTGAAGCTTTCTTT. Encoded protein: CASSLGALILNTEAFF.

The chain is built from TRBV29-1 and TRBJ2-7; 11 nucleotides match TRBD2. Looked up from germline, CDR1 is SQVTM and CDR2 is ANQGSEA. V was pared by 5 bases and J by 0 bases, with 3 bases of the junction left unmatched. The CDR3 runs to 14 residues. The CDR3: CSVRTSGSSYEQYF. CDR3 DNA sequence: TGCAGCGTTCGTACTAGCGGGAGCTCCTACGAGCAGTACTTC.

The genes are TRBV4-3 and TRBJ2-1, with 7 bases fitting TRBD2. CDR1 LGHNA and CDR2 YSLEER come from the germline V gene. Trimming at V came to 1 base and at J to 9 bases, leaving 9 bases not matched to a gene. This CDR3 has 15 amino acids. CDR3 DNA: TGCGCCAGCAGCCAAGTTGCGGGAGTATCCGGTGAGCAGTTCTTC. Translating it yields CASSQVAGVSGEQFF.

This rearrangement joins TRBV10-3 to TRBJ2-5, with 13 positions matching TRBD2. V was clipped by 8 bases and J by 0 bases; unmatched bases: 15. Germline assignment: CDR1 ENHRY and CDR2 SYGVKD. The CDR3 totals 19 residues. The DNA for the CDR3 is TGTGCCATCGCTAACCCCGGACTAGCGGGGGAGACGTACCAAGAGACCCAGTACTTC. Residues: CAIANPGLAGETYQETQYF.

This clone has just one count. The chain links TRBV6-6 to TRBJ1-1, with a possible D match to TRBD1 (6 bases). The CDR3 has 14 amino acids. Germline loops: CDR1 MNHNY, CDR2 SVGAGI (reference sequence). V shed 8 bases and J shed 3 bases, with 16 bases lying between them. The CDR3: CASGRGGRDTEAFF. Written as DNA, the CDR3 is TGTGCCAGCGGGAGGGGGGGGCGAGACACTGAAGCTTTCTTT.

The rearrangement uses TRBV10-1 and TRBJ2-3; 7 nucleotides match TRBD1. CDR3 length equals 12 residues. The germline V gene encodes CDR1 WNHNN and CDR2 SYGVQD (reference sequence). V trimming: 3 bases; J trimming: 10 bases; junction bases outside the gene matches: 4. In nucleotides, the CDR3 is TGCGCCAGCAGTGATCAACAGGGGTCGCAGTATTTT. This sequence encodes CASSDQQGSQYF.

The chain uses TRBV2 and TRBJ2-2; D remains ambiguous. This CDR3 contains 13 residues. Trimming cost V 5 bases and J 1 base, with 5 bases left between them. From germline, CDR1 is SNHLY and CDR2 FYNNEI. Written as DNA, the CDR3 is TGTGCCAGCAGTTCATGGAACACCGGGGAGCTGTTTTTT. Amino acid sequence: CASSSWNTGELFF.

The CDR3 is CATSREIGTAPYEQYF. The CDR3 nucleotides read TGTGCCACCAGCAGAGAAATAGGGACAGCACCCTACGAGCAGTACTTC. V and J are TRBV15 and TRBJ2-7, with 7 bases that match TRBD1. The V and J ends lost 0 bases and 2 bases, in that order; junction bases with no gene match: 7. In germline, CDR1 is LNHNV, CDR2 YYDKDF (reference sequence). The CDR3 length is 16 residues.

The V gene is TRBV11-2, the J gene TRBJ2-5, with 7 bases matching TRBD1. Germline V gene sequence: CDR1 SGHAT, CDR2 FQNNGV. The CDR3 contains 15 residues. V lost 1 base, J lost 1 base, and 3 bases stayed unmatched. The CDR3 is CASSLGTGPQETQYF. The CDR3 bases are TGTGCCAGCAGCTTAGGGACAGGCCCCCAAGAGACCCAGTACTTC.

The chain uses TRBV7-2 and TRBJ1-5, with 7 bases matching TRBD1. The V segment lost 3 bases and the J segment 1 base; nucleotides outside the gene matches: 3. This CDR3 spans 15 amino acids. Germline CDR1 SGHTA, CDR2 FQGNSA. The CDR3 region is CASSLTGQSNQPQHF. Here the CDR3 DNA reads TGTGCCAGCAGCTTGACGGGACAGAGCAATCAGCCCCAGCATTTT.

The V call is TRBV7-3, the J call TRBJ1-1, with TRBD1 matching over 9 bases. The CDR3 is 17 residues long. CDR1 is SGHTA and CDR2 is FQGTGA in the germline V gene. The V gene end was trimmed by 6 bases and the J gene end by 10 bases; junction bases not matched to a gene: 21. CDR3 in amino acids: CASRNRGPLKSTSTAFF. In DNA form, the CDR3 reads TGTGCCAGCAGAAACAGGGGGCCTTTAAAATCCACCTCCACAGCTTTCTTT.

This chain connects TRBV10-3 to TRBJ1-2, with TRBD1 matching over 7 bases. V was clipped by 4 bases and J by 10 bases; unmatched bases: 9. Germline CDR1 is ENHRY and CDR2 is SYGVKD. The CDR3 is made up of 13 amino acids. In DNA, the CDR3 is TGTGCCATCAGTGGGACAGGAAGGAAGGACTACACCTTC. It codes for CAISGTGRKDYTF.

The V gene is TRBV18, the J gene TRBJ1-1, with D possibly being TRBD1 (6 bases). The V end was cut by 3 bases, the J end by 11 bases, with 16 bases between. The CDR3 runs to 13 residues. Germline-derived CDR1 and CDR2 are KGHSH and LQKENI. The CDR3 DNA sequence: TGTGCCAGCTCACCTGGCGACAGGCCCCCGGCTTTCTTT. Translating it yields CASSPGDRPPAFF.

The chain is built from TRBV5-8 and TRBJ2-2; D might be TRBD2 (5 bases). CDR3 length: 15 amino acids. Germline CDR1 reads SGHTS; CDR2 reads YDEGEE. The V end was cut by 1 base, the J end by 5 bases, with 12 bases between. CDR3 DNA sequence: TGTGCCAGCAGCTTGCGACTATTTACAACCGGGGAGCTGTTTTTT. This gives the protein CASSLRLFTTGELFF.

The J gene is TRBJ2-7, the V gene TRBV2, with 13 bases aligning to TRBD2. In germline, CDR1 is SNHLY, CDR2 FYNNEI. The V gene end was trimmed by 8 bases and the J gene end by 4 bases; junction bases not matched to a gene: 2. The CDR3 loop spans 13 amino acids. The DNA of the CDR3 is TGTGCCAGCCGGACTAGCGGGAGTTACGAGCAGTACTTC. Amino acids: CASRTSGSYEQYF. The full variable domain, with the rest looked up from reference TRBV2 and TRBJ2-7, is EPEVTQTPSHQVTQMGQEVILRCVPISNHLYFYWYRQILGQKVEFLVSFYNNEISEKSEIFDDQFSVERPDGSNFTLKIRSTKLEDSAMYFCASRTSGSYEQYFGPGTRLTVT.